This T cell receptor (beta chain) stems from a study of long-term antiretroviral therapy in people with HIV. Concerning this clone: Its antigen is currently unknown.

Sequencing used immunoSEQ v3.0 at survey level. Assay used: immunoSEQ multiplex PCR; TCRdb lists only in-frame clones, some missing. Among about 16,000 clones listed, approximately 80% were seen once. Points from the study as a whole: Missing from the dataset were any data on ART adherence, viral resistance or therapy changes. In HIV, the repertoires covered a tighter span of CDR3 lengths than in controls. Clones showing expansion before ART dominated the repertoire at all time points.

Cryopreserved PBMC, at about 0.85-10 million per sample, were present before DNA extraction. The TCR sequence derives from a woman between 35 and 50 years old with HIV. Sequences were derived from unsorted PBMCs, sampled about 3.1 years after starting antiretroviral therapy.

The chain's CDR3 is CASSYSLSNQPQHF. Here the CDR3 DNA reads TGTGCCAGCAGTTACTCCCTCAGCAATCAGCCCCAGCATTTT. The rearrangement links TRBV6-7 to TRBJ1-5; D not resolved. TRBV6-7 is an ORF; its function is uncertain. Trimming stripped 0 bases from V and 1 base from J, with 4 bases between. The CDR3 loop spans 14 amino acids.